This T cell receptor beta chain emerged from a study of cytomegalovirus exposure and HLA in healthy donors (TCRdb year 2017). Turning to the overall study: In an earlier analysis of 550 to 750 of the donors, about 270 Gb of sequence data and approximately 100 million unique TCR beta sequences from 180 million or so T cells were reported. An early release that covered some 630 HLA-typed donors contained around 330 gigabases of sequencing data and tens of millions of unique TCR sequences. Of the approximately 400 genotyped donors, 65% to 90% were placed in the genetic ancestry cluster associated with self-reported Caucasian donors. The aim of the study was to test whether cataloging public T cell receptors could identify signatures of past pathogen exposure. The study profiled the T cell repertoires of 500 to 800 subjects by immunosequencing and related them to cytomegalovirus serostatus. In addition to the first cohort of around 670 subjects, a separate validation cohort of 120 different subjects was used. High-throughput TCR immunosequencing, statistical association of individual TCRs with disease status, and machine learning were combined to predict cytomegalovirus infection status. A later analysis re-examined previously published TCR beta repertoires from about 700 donors and added high-resolution HLA genotyping to investigate patterns of TCR occurrence. Rather than using new phenotypic data, the later analysis identified candidate immune exposures from TCR beta sequences and from how often those sequences occurred across donors. In an earlier analysis of roughly 540 of the donors, high-throughput TCR beta sequencing was used to judge whether each TCR beta V gene segment behaved as functional or pseudogenic. Donor age, sex, ethnicity and CMV serostatus were collected together with the repertoire data. A later genetic analysis used genome-wide SNP genotypes for about three fifths of the 666 donors, treating that subset as a discovery cohort. Every discovery cohort repertoire had been produced on one sequencing platform. HLA typing included class I and class II loci at four-digit resolution. Typing coverage varied by locus: about 629-630 donors for A, B, C, DRB1 and DQB1; 522 for DQA1; 600 to 610 for DPA1; fewer than 480 for DPB1. About 5 DR-DQ haplotypes were handled as single units for association and clustering, since linkage in the cohort was strong. Among around 400 genotyped donors of the cohort, an average of approximately 220,000 unique TCR beta nucleotide sequences was sequenced per donor, of which approximately 18% were non-productive. On the study overall, not on this receptor specifically: Broadly in line with IMGT annotations, most TCR beta V segments showed up in productive rearrangements about 87% or about 30% of the time in an earlier analysis of 587 of the donors. When HLA alleles, especially DR and DQ, strongly co-occurred, TCR associations were difficult to assign to individual alleles. Cytomegalovirus status was reported to be diagnosed by the classifier with high specificity and sensitivity in both the original and validation cohorts. An association between a missense DCLRE1C variant and V-gene and J-gene trimming of TCR beta chains was found in a later genetic analysis and replicated in an independent cohort. Because HLA typing was missing for some donors at each locus, association tests included only the typed subset. It was suggested by the authors that the approach could potentially be generalized to other disease states and immunological phenotypes. In vitro tests confirmed that three of the cytomegalovirus-associated TCR beta chains recognize cytomegalovirus antigens. A later analysis associated approximately 17,000 TCR beta sequences with specific HLA alleles at a false discovery rate of 0.05. Linkage disequilibrium might explain the correlated functional status among segregating V segments, but an unknown experimental factor could not be excluded. Some IMGT-functional V segments, including TRBV6-2 and TRBV6-3, could not be told apart with the 87-base-pair reads, so those segments were excluded. Compared with equally common non-associated chains, HLA-associated TCR beta chains in a later analysis were more clonally expanded and had lower generation probabilities. In a later analysis, TCR association rates were found to vary across HLA loci, with the most associated TCRs seen for DRB1 alleles and the fewest for HLA-C alleles. Because counts were too low, some 16 rarely observed V segments, including chromosome 9 orphons, were excluded from the earlier analysis of 587 of the donors. The study gave a list of roughly 150 TCR beta chains associated with cytomegalovirus. Sequencing depth was assumed to be roughly uniform across donors in the presence/absence analyses, though that assumption may not hold. Most CMV-associated TCR beta chains appeared to be HLA-restricted in a later analysis, and the HLA associations seemed to be driven largely by CMV exposure. According to a later genetic analysis, donors in an Asian-associated ancestry cluster had fewer N-insertions in productive TCRs than the approximately 610-donor mean. Most TCR sequences were observed very rarely across donors, whereas some public TCRs were present in many individuals. A further reported finding was that TCR beta sequences accurately predicted the HLA-A and HLA-B alleles for most subjects in the first cohort. A group of highly shared sequence variants was considered likely to be a technical artifact of the sequencing pipeline. According to a later analysis, parvovirus B19, influenza, CMV and Epstein-Barr virus appeared linked to several top co-occurrence clusters. The cohort was sequenced for TCR beta chains only, and without alpha or paired-chain data the features that could be detected were limited. The only immune exposure information available for the cohort was CMV serostatus.

Concerning this clone itself: Its antigen is still unknown. No much larger clone exists at a distance of one base, and base qualities are not known.

The cohort comprised approximately 700 healthy bone marrow donors. At the time of sampling, all cohort members were nominally healthy, though unrecorded immune exposures were likely present. The donor was CMV seronegative and was included in the group of several hundred seronegative cohort members. A peripheral blood sample was provided by each donor, and peripheral blood mononuclear cells were used for TCR beta sequencing. Genomic DNA extraction from the blood cell samples was performed with the Qiagen DNeasy Blood Extraction Kit. The library was generated by the immunoSEQ multiplex PCR assay. For the multiplex PCR, a mixture combining 60 forward primers for TCR Vbeta segments and 13 reverse primers for TCR Jbeta segments was used. The CDR3 region of rearranged TCR beta genes was amplified from genomic DNA by a multiplex PCR assay. The Illumina HiSeq System was used to sequence the amplified TCR beta libraries as 87-base-pair reads. In the authors' own workflow: A later analysis counted 75 million to 100 million unique TCR beta chains across the 700 or so repertoires, and around 9.9 million of these chains were shared by at least two donors. Raw reads were error-corrected and collapsed into unique sequences by a nearest-neighbor algorithm in which closely related sequences were merged to remove PCR and sequencing errors. CDR3 sequences were aligned to IMGT reference sequences to assign V, D and J gene segments. Each retained sequence needed at least a six-nucleotide match to both a V gene segment and a J gene segment. A rearrangement was called productive if the CDR3 had no stop codons and remained in frame with V and J, and every other rearrangement was called non-productive. CDR3 was defined according to IMGT convention as the region running from the second conserved V-encoded cysteine to the conserved J-encoded phenylalanine. Sequences without an unambiguous match to a single V gene segment were excluded from the earlier analysis of 450 to 750 of the donors. In an earlier analysis of around 590 of the donors, a V segment was called functional when productive rearrangements were above 56.7%, and segregating when the standard deviation between donors exceeded 5%. To diagnose cytomegalovirus status from the catalog of TCR beta chain sequences, a statistical classification framework was built. A later analysis assigned V and J genes by comparing TCR nucleotide sequences with IMGT/GENE-DB human TR gene sequences. Using the TCRdist pipeline, a later analysis assigned CDR3 sequences along with most-parsimonious VDJ recombination scenarios. In a later analysis, each TCR beta chain was defined by its CDR3 amino acid sequence together with its V-gene family, and reads lacking a unique V-gene family were excluded. In a later analysis, approximately 640 highly shared, low-generation-probability nucleotide sequences were removed to address suspected cross-contamination and a sequencing artifact. A later analysis calculated a clonal expansion index for each public chain from normalized within-repertoire ranks of inferred template counts. A later analysis computed generation probabilities with a VDJ recombination model fitted to out-of-frame rearrangements, and checked the results against IGoR. In a later analysis, hypergeometric tests were used to score TCR-TCR, TCR-HLA and TCR-CMV co-occurrence, with a repertoire-size bias correction applied to TCR pairs. False discovery rates were estimated in a later analysis by permuting HLA or CMV assignments 20 times. A later analysis grouped co-occurring TCRs with DBSCAN, adding TCRdist sequence similarity when clustering within HLA-allele-positive subsets. For co-occurrence clustering, repertoires with fewer than 30,000 or more than 120,000 public chains were excluded, along with roughly five repertoires with anomalous nucleotide sharing. TCRdb re-hosts the immuneACCESS table, in-frame sequences only. Its copies lack some clones; in the studies checked, an unresolved V gene accounts for under half of them, and the cause for the rest is not known. V and J calls and clone size are given by that table; D and trimming were obtained from the DNA. The sample contains about 88,000 clones, 69% of them found a single time. 2.5% to 3% of the sample belongs to the ten largest clones.

V is cut back by 7 bases and J by 5 bases, with 6 bases in the junction unmatched. CDR1 and CDR2 were assigned from the germline V gene as MDHEN and SYDVKM. From the cysteine up to the phenylalanine, the CDR3 has a length of 13 residues. The entry retains the CDR3 DNA only, 39 bases that are in frame from base 1. The chain is made from TRBV28 and TRBJ2-7; 9 nucleotides in the junction match TRBD1. Sequencing was carried out using PBMCs. This sequence originates from a man aged 45-60 years in good health and CMV-seronegative. The CDR3 in this case is CASTRTGVDEQYF. The nucleotide sequence is TGTGCCAGCACCCGGACAGGGGTAGACGAGCAGTACTTC.